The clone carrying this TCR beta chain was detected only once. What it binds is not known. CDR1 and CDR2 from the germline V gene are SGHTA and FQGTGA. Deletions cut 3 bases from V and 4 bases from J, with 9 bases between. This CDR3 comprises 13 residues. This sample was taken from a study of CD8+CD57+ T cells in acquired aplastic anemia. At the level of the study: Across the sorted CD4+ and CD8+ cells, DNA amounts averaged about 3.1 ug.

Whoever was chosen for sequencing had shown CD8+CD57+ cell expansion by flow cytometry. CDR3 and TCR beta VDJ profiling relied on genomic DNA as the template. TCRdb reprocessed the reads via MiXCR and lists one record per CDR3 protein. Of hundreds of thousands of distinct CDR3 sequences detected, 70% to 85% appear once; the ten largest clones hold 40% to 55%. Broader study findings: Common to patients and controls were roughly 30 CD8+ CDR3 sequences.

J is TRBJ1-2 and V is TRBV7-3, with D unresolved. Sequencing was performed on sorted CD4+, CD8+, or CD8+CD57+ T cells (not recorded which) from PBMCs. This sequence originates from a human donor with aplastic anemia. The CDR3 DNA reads TGTGCCAGCAGCTTCCCGGTCGCCTATGGCTACACCTTC. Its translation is CASSFPVAYGYTF.